The 8 T cell receptor beta chains in this list originate from one sample, sequenced in a study of CD8 T cells in ankylosing spondylitis. TCRdb redid the calling of the 5' RACE reads with MiXCR, one entry per CDR3 protein. Here the sample spans 150,000 to 200,000 distinct CDR3 sequences, 15% to 20% being singletons. The sequencing sample was made of blood, either unsorted or a sorted T cell fraction (not recorded which). The receptors originated from a male donor with ankylosing spondylitis or in good health (not recorded which).

At least ten counts were recorded for this clonotype. The chain is built from TRBV5-6 and TRBJ1-1; D ambiguous. This CDR3 is 15 amino acids long. Between the trimmed V and J ends, which lost 1 base and 0 bases, there was a span of 10 bases. Germline assignment: CDR1 SGHDT and CDR2 YYEEEE. The CDR3 here is CASSLPSNMNTEAFF. In nucleotides, the CDR3 is TGTGCCAGCAGCTTGCCCTCTAACATGAACACTGAAGCTTTCTTT.

This clonotype has just a few counts. This chain joins TRBV7-9 and TRBJ1-1; 7 positions match TRBD1. Losses at the gene ends were 5 bases for V and 8 bases for J; bases not matched to a gene: 11. The CDR3 consists of 14 residues. The V gene's germline CDR1 is SEHNR and CDR2 FQNEAQ (reference sequence). The CDR3 nucleotides are TGTGCCAGCAGCCGGACAGGTCTCATGAAGGAAGCTTTCTTT. As protein: CASSRTGLMKEAFF.

This clonotype appeared many times. The rearrangement joins TRBV29-1 to TRBJ1-1; the D is unclear. Germline-derived CDR1 and CDR2 are SQVTM and ANQGSEA. The CDR3 runs to 14 residues. The V end lost 6 bases, the J end lost 3 bases, and 17 bases lay between the germline ends. The CDR3 DNA sequence: TGCAGCGTGCGGGTTGGAGGGCTGGACACTGAAGCTTTCTTT. This encodes CSVRVGGLDTEAFF.

This clonotype was seen ten or more times. The V and J genes are TRBV5-1 and TRBJ2-6; D is unclear. The length of the CDR3 is 18 residues. In germline, CDR1 is SGHRS, CDR2 YFSETQ. V was cut by 9 bases and J by 0 bases, with 22 bases left in between. The CDR3 loop reads CATNSKDAPSSGANVLTF. The CDR3 DNA reads TGCGCCACCAATTCGAAGGACGCACCGAGCTCTGGGGCCAACGTCCTGACTTTC. Full variable domain (rest looked up from reference TRBV5-1 and TRBJ2-6): KAGVTQTPRYLIKTRGQQVTLSCSPISGHRSVSWYQQTPGQGLQFLFEYFSETQRNKGNFPGRFSGRQFSNSRSEMNVSTLELGDSALYLCATNSKDAPSSGANVLTFGAGSRLTVL.

About this clonotype itself: A read error may account for a junction end that differs from germline. This chain links TRBV7-9 with TRBJ2-1; no reliable D call. Germline loops: CDR1 SEHNR, CDR2 FQNEAQ (reference sequence). The length of the CDR3 is 9 residues. The CDR3 nucleotides read TGTGCCAGCAGCTTAGAAGGTCGCTTC. Protein product: CASSLEGRF.

V gene TRBV5-1 combines with J gene TRBJ2-1, with TRBD2 matching 8 bases. Germline trimming cut 6 bases from V and 6 bases from J; bases unmatched to any gene: 8. Germline assignment: CDR1 SGHRS and CDR2 YFSETQ. This CDR3 is 14 amino acids long. The CDR3 here is CASNALGLGNEQFF. CDR3 coding DNA: TGCGCCAGCAACGCCTTGGGACTAGGCAATGAGCAGTTCTTC.

This clonotype appeared many times. V usage is TRBV5-1 and J usage is TRBJ2-3; D remains ambiguous. With 7 bases removed from V and 2 bases from J, the gap between germline ends came to 14 bases. Germline CDR1 reads SGHRS; CDR2 reads YFSETQ. The length of the CDR3 is 14 residues. In DNA form, the CDR3 reads TGCGCCAGCCGCGAGGCAGCCACCACAGATACGCAGTATTTT. Encoded protein: CASREAATTDTQYF.

This chain joins TRBV19 and TRBJ2-1, with no clear D. Trimming shortened V by 3 bases and J by 8 bases, and 14 bases separated the two germline ends. Germline-derived CDR1 and CDR2 are LNHDA and SQIVND (reference sequence). The CDR3 spans 14 residues. For the CDR3, the DNA is TGTGCCAGTAGTATTACGAAAATGGGCGATGAGCAGTTCTTC. Its protein product is CASSITKMGDEQFF. The full variable domain, completed using reference TRBV19 and TRBJ2-1, is DGGITQSPKYLFRKEGQNVTLSCEQNLNHDAMYWYRQDPGQGLRLIYYSQIVNDFQKGDIAEGYSVSREKKESFPLTVTSAQKNPTAFYLCASSITKMGDEQFFGPGTRLTVL.